This T cell receptor beta chain is drawn from a study of graft-versus-host responses after intestinal transplantation. The germline V gene has CDR1 LNHDA and CDR2 SQIVND (reference sequence). The germline V and J ends were trimmed by 0 bases and 3 bases, with 9 bases remaining between them. The CDR3 runs to 14 residues. Processed graft tissue released its intraepithelial and lamina propria lymphocytes. Only in-frame clones appear in the TCRdb table, and some are missing; sequencing was by immunoSEQ multiplex PCR. The repertoire consists of some 16,000 clones, with roughly 80% occurring once and the leading ten covering about 6.1%.

The sequences come from ileum tissue, collected 17 days after transplant. The clonotype was recovered from a human patient who received an intestinal transplant, so some T cells may come from the graft donor. This rearrangement joins TRBV19 to TRBJ2-7; D may be TRBD2 (5 bases). The CDR3 coding sequence is TGTGCCAGTAGTATAGAGGGAGAGGGCTACGAGCAGTACTTC. Translating gives CASSIEGEGYEQYF.